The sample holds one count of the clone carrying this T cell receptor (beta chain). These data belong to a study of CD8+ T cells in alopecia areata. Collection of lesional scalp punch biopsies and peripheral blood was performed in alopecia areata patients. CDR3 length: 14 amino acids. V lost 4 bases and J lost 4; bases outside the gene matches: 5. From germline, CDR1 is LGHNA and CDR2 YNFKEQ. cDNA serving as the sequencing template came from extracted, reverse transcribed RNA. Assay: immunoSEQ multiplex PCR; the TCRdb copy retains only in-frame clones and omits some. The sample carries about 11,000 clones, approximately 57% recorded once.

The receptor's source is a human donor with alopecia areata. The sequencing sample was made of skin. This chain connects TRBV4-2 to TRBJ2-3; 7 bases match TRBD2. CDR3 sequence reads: CASSPGGGADTQYF. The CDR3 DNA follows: TGTGCCAGCAGCCCGGGAGGAGGAGCAGATACGCAGTATTTT.